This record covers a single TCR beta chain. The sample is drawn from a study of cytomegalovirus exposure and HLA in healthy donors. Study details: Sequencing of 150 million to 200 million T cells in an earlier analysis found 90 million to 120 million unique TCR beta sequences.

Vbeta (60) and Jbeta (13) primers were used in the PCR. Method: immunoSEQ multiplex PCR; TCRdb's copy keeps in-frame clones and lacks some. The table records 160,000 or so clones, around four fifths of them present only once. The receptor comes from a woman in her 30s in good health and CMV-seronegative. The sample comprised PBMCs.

CDR3 sequence: CASSQSSWTGMDTEAFF. CDR3 bases: TGTGCCAGCTCACAATCAAGTTGGACAGGGATGGACACTGAAGCTTTCTTT. The genes are TRBV18 and TRBJ1-1, with 8 positions matching TRBD1. The germline V gene has CDR1 KGHSH and CDR2 LQKENI. CDR3 length: 17 residues. Trimming removed 4 bases from V and 3 bases from J; junction bases left unmatched: 13.